This entry is about one T cell receptor (beta chain). In its sample, this clonotype was seen a few times. The antigen this receptor binds is unknown. One base away there is no much larger clone; base qualities are not given. The CDR3 goes from the cysteine to the phenylalanine over 15 residues. Only the CDR3 portion is preserved as DNA: 45 bases, with reading frame beginning at the first base. The V end loses 6 bases and the J end loses 7 bases, and a stretch of 20 bases separates them. The germline V gene (reference sequence) gives CDR1 as LGHDT and CDR2 as YNNKEL. The data were taken from a study of T-cell memory formation after mild COVID-19 (TCRdb year 2021). The study in broad terms: Most TCR sequence clusters were specific to one of the two donors. Two young, previously healthy adult volunteers, one female and one male, were included in the cohort. In a couple of donors, T-cell clones that expanded and contracted after mild COVID-19 were followed by sequencing TCRalpha and TCRbeta repertoires longitudinally.

PBMCs were isolated by Ficoll-Paque density gradient centrifugation. Broad study findings and their caveats: Contracting CD4+ clones turned up mainly in the CM and EM memory subsets, whereas EMRA was where CD8+ clones were enriched. Some responding clones were found in pre-infection memory, which suggests that pre-existing cross-reactive memory T cells took part in the SARS-CoV-2 response. Only two mild cases were covered in the study, and larger cohorts including severe cases with pre-infection samples were considered necessary. Whether the second-wave clones peaking on day 37 were SARS-CoV-2 specific was not confirmed. Balanced CD4/CD8 phenotypes were observed for clones contracting from day 15 to 85, whereas a bias towards CD4+ was observed for a second wave of clones expanding from day 15 to 37.

Sequencing instrument: Illumina NovaSeq 6000. TCRalpha and TCRbeta cDNA libraries were constructed by 5'RACE with constant-segment primers, with sample barcodes and unique molecular identifiers being introduced. Trizol reagent was used to extract RNA from every sample. Libraries were amplified in two PCR steps, with a second sample barcode and Illumina TruSeq adapters added in the second step. The libraries were sequenced on an Illumina NovaSeq using 2 x 150 bp paired-end reads. The study's processing was this. With migec v1.2.7, reads were demultiplexed and then collapsed into UMI-guided consensus sequences. Using mixcr v2.1.11, UMI consensuses were aligned to TRA and TRB V and J templates and then assembled into clonotypes. A clonotype was counted as expanded or contracted only if both edgeR and NoisET called the change significant, with noise models trained on biological replicates. For edgeR calls, a false discovery rate-adjusted p below 0.01 and a log2 fold-change threshold of 1 were applied. PCA with hierarchical clustering of max-normalized trajectories of the 1000 most abundant clonotypes was used as exploratory dynamics analysis. The CD4 or CD8 phenotype of responding clones was assigned using the separately sequenced CD4+ and CD8+ repertoires. Clones were called with MiXCR by TCRdb after fastp trimmed the public reads at Q25, and only in-frame beta chains were retained. A single entry per CDR3 protein holds the most common genes and DNA from its merged rows. TCRdb's processing, not the study's, gives the V and J calls here. Recorded for this sample are 560,000 or so distinct CDR3 sequences; around a sixth of them occurred a single time. The top ten clones comprise less than 10% of the sample.

Rearrangement joined TRBV3-1 to TRBJ2-3; the D gene identity is not certain. This TCR came from an adult woman who had mild COVID-19 (a few samples of this study predate the infection). The sample titles of this study are shuffled in the database, so cell type and time point are left out; the donor was told from shared clones. Sequencing was carried out using PBMCs or a T cell subset sorted from them (not recorded which). The DNA reads TGTGCCAGCAGTCCACTCATCTCGGAGTGGTATACGCAGTATTTT. This is translated as CASSPLISEWYTQYF.